The 14 T cell receptor beta chains below were found in one sample sequenced in a study of CD8 T cells in ankylosing spondylitis. TCRdb called the 5' RACE reads again in MiXCR, with one record for every CDR3 protein. The data contain fewer than 25,000 distinct CDR3 sequences, approximately 12% of them singletons. Sequencing input: blood. The source is a male donor with ankylosing spondylitis or in good health (not recorded which).

This clonotype appeared many times. The V gene is TRBV7-9, the J gene TRBJ2-2, with 10 bases that match TRBD1. V lost 5 bases and J lost 7; bases outside the gene matches: 13. The CDR3 covers 17 residues. Germline V gives CDR1 SEHNR, CDR2 FQNEAQ (reference sequence). The CDR3 sequence: CASSTTLPGQGYGELFF. The CDR3 DNA reads as TGTGCCAGCAGCACCACCTTACCGGGACAGGGGTACGGGGAGCTGTTTTTT.

This sequence joins TRBV5-1 and TRBJ1-5; 7 positions match TRBD1. After removal of 0 bases from V and 6 bases from J, the junction contained 6 bases not matched to a gene. Germline lookup yields CDR1 SGHRS and CDR2 YFSETQ. CDR3 length: 15 amino acids. The CDR3 coding sequence is TGCGCCAGCAGCTTGGGAGGGGGCGAGGGTCAGCCCCAGCATTTT. Protein sequence: CASSLGGGEGQPQHF.

For the CDR3, the DNA is TGTGCCAGCAGTTCTGGCATAGCAGAGACCCAGTACTTC. Translation gives CASSSGIAETQYF. The gene calls are TRBV28 and TRBJ2-5, with D uncertain. The ends were cut back, 4 bases at V and 4 bases at J, with 10 bases in the middle. CDR3 length: 13 amino acids. Germline V gives CDR1 MDHEN, CDR2 SYDVKM.

This CDR3 reads CSADLLSGTGGQETQYF. DNA for the CDR3: TGCAGTGCTGACCTACTTTCCGGGACAGGGGGCCAAGAGACCCAGTACTTC. V gene TRBV20-1 combines with J gene TRBJ2-5; 11 nucleotides match TRBD1. The germline gives CDR1 DFQATT, CDR2 SNEGSKA (reference sequence). The CDR3 spans 17 residues. Trimming removed 5 bases from V and 1 base from J; junction bases left unmatched: 12.

The chain couples TRBV5-1 to TRBJ2-7; TRBD1 agrees at 7 bases. J was trimmed by 0 bases and V by 0 bases; bases with no gene match: 3. The CDR3 totals 15 residues. Germline V CDR1 and CDR2: SGHRS, YFSETQ. CDR3 loop: CASSLDRGHSYEQYF. CDR3 DNA: TGCGCCAGCAGCTTGGACAGGGGCCACTCCTACGAGCAGTACTTC.

This clonotype has ten or more counts. Because the CDR3's place on the DNA is in doubt, the DNA is left out and the CDR3 is given as listed by TCRdb. The chain joins TRBV6-5 to TRBJ1-4; the table's D call, TRBD1, was not checked against the DNA. The germline gives CDR1 MNHEY, CDR2 SVGAGI. Termini included, the CDR3 measures 16 amino acids. The chain's CDR3 is CASSQIHRVGMKNCFF.

CDR3: CASSTEDSFETQYF. The CDR3, as DNA: TGTGCCAGCAGCACCGAGGACAGTTTCGAGACCCAGTACTTC. The chain recombines TRBV21-1 with TRBJ2-5; the D call in the table, TRBD1, was not verified against the DNA. TRBV21-1 is noted as a pseudogene. This CDR3 has 14 amino acids.

The chain uses TRBV12-5 and TRBJ2-1; tentative D call: TRBD1 (5 bases). The germline V gene encodes CDR1 LGHNT and CDR2 FRNRAP. The V end was cut by 3 bases, the J end by 7 bases, with 16 bases between. The CDR3 is made up of 15 amino acids. The CDR3 region is CASGFPTGLTNEQFF. The CDR3 nucleotides are TGTGCTAGTGGTTTCCCAACAGGCCTTACAAATGAGCAGTTCTTC.

This chain joins TRBV11-3 and TRBJ2-2; no reliable D call. The V end lost 3 bases, the J end lost 1 base, and 6 bases lay between the germline ends. In germline, CDR1 is SGHNT, CDR2 YENEEA. The CDR3 is 14 residues long. The CDR3 DNA reads TGTGCCAGCAGCTTTTCGGTGAACACCGGGGAGCTGTTTTTT. As protein: CASSFSVNTGELFF.

This clonotype turned up a few times. This chain links TRBV24-1 with TRBJ2-5; 7 bases line up with TRBD1. The germline gives CDR1 KGHDR, CDR2 SFDVKD. J was trimmed by 3 bases and V by 3 bases; bases with no gene match: 12. The CDR3 covers 17 residues. DNA for the CDR3: TGTGCCACCAGTGATCCGGACAGGAGGAGAGGGGAAGAGACCCAGTACTTC. Its translation is CATSDPDRRRGEETQYF.

This clonotype was detected ten times or more. The rearrangement uses TRBV9 and TRBJ2-2; possibly TRBD2 for D (5 bases). This CDR3 spans 16 amino acids. Germline CDR1 and CDR2: SGDLS and YYNGEE. With 5 bases removed from V and 1 base from J, the gap between germline ends came to 15 bases. In DNA, the CDR3 is TGTGCCAGCAGGGTTAACAGCGGTGTGAACACCGGGGAGCTGTTTTTT. Translated, it gives CASRVNSGVNTGELFF.

This clonotype was seen many times. The chain recombines TRBV4-3 with TRBJ2-3; 7 nucleotides line up with TRBD2. Germline values: CDR1 LGHNA, CDR2 YSLEER. Unmatched junction bases numbered 11, after V lost 5 bases and J lost 3 bases. The CDR3 runs 16 residues. The CDR3: CASSYRWGEGTDTQYF. The CDR3 bases are TGCGCCAGCAGCTACCGATGGGGGGAGGGGACAGATACGCAGTATTTT.

The table lists this clonotype with many counts. V gene TRBV29-1 combines with J gene TRBJ2-7; TRBD1 matches 7 bases. The CDR3 has 14 amino acids. The V segment lost 6 bases and the J segment 6 bases; nucleotides outside the gene matches: 14. CDR1 SQVTM and CDR2 ANQGSEA come from the germline V gene. The CDR3 spells CSVLTGLAGGEQYF. CDR3 nucleotide sequence: TGCAGCGTCCTGACAGGGTTGGCGGGCGGCGAGCAGTACTTC.

This clonotype was observed at least ten times. This chain connects TRBV11-2 to TRBJ2-2, with D perhaps assigned TRBD1 or TRBD2 (5 bases each). Germline CDR1 and CDR2: SGHAT and FQNNGV. The CDR3 extends over 15 amino acids. The ends were cut back, 4 bases at V and 3 bases at J, with 12 bases in the middle. The CDR3 is CASSSLRGHTGELFF. The CDR3 bases are TGTGCCAGCAGCTCCCTCCGGGGCCACACCGGGGAGCTGTTTTTT.